This TCR beta chain was retrieved from a study of identifying expanded T cells in peripheral blood. Study-level findings and limits: Differentially abundant clones: 0.95 to 1.5 between replicates, around 17 at roughly 15 days, approximately 19 at four. Clone count variance between roughly 2-week samples rose with total template count.

Points on this clone: Its antigen is unknown.

Generated by immunoSEQ multiplex PCR, the TCRdb table keeps only in-frame clones and is missing some. The sample holds around 130,000 clones; 65% to 90% are singletons and the top ten take less than 10%. After removal of 4 bases from V and 5 bases from J, the junction contained 12 bases not matched to a gene. This CDR3 spans 17 amino acids. The germline V gene has CDR1 SGHRS and CDR2 YFSETQ. Sequenced input: blood. The gene calls are TRBV5-1 and TRBJ1-5, with TRBD1 identical over 10 bases. The TCR originated in a person aged 18 to 75 in good health. The CDR3 region is CASSRFTWTGGYQPQHF. CDR3 nucleotides: TGCGCCAGCAGCCGTTTCACTTGGACAGGGGGATATCAGCCCCAGCATTTT.